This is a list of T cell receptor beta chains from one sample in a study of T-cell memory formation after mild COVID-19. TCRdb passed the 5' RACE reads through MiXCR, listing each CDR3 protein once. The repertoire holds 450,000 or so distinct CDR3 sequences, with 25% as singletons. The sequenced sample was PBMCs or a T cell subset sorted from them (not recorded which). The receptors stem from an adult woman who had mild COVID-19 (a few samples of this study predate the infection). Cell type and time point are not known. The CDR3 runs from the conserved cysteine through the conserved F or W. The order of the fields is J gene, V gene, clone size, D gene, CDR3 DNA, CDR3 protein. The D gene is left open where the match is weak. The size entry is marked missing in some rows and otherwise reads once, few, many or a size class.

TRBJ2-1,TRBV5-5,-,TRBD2,TGTGCCAGCAGCTTGGCGCCGGGACTAGCTGGCGACAATGAGCAGTTCTTC,CASSLAPGLAGDNEQFF
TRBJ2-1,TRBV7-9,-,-,TGTGCCAGCAGCTTATGGCGCAGCCCCCGAGTCGTCGATGAGCAGTTCTTC,CASSLWRSPRVVDEQFF
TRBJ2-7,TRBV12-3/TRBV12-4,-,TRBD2,TGTGCCAGCAGTATAGCGGGACTAGCGGGACCCGAGCAGTACTTC,CASSIAGLAGPEQYF
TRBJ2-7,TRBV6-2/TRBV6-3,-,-,TGTGCCAGCACCTCCTATTACGAGCAGTACTTC,CASTSYYEQYF
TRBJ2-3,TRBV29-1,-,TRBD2,TGCAGCGTTGCTAGCGGGGGGTCGCCGCAGATAGATACGCAGTATTTT,CSVASGGSPQIDTQYF
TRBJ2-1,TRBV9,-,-,TGTGCCAGCAGCGGCGCTAAACATTTTCAATTCTTC,CASSGAKHFQFF
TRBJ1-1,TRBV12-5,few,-,TGTGCTAGTGGTTTGGAGCCAGCAAGGAGGGCTTTCTTT,CASGLEPARRAFF
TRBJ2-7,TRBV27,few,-,TGTGCCAGCAGTTCTAGACTCCTCTACGAGCAGTACTTC,CASSSRLLYEQYF
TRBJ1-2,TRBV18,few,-,TGTGCCAGCTCACCTGCGGAGAACTATGGCTACACCTTC,CASSPAENYGYTF
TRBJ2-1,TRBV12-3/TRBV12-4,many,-,TGTGCCAGCACTGCGAACGGGACCCTATACAATGAGCAGTTCTTC,CASTANGTLYNEQFF
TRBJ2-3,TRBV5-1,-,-,TGCGCCAGCAGCTTCGATCCGGGACGGCCGCAGTATTTT,CASSFDPGRPQYF
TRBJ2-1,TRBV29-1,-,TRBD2,TGCAGCGTTGAAAAAGGGACTAGCGGGAGGATCTACAATGAGCAGTTCTTC,CSVEKGTSGRIYNEQFF
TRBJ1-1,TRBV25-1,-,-,TGTGCCAGCATGGCCAGCGTCGGGACTGAAGCTTTCTTT,CASMASVGTEAFF
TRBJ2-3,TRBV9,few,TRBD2,TGTGCCAGCAGCGTATCGGGACTAGCGGGGGGGGCAGATACGCAGTATTTT,CASSVSGLAGGADTQYF
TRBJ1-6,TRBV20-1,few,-,TGCAGTGCTAGAGTCGGGGGCTATAATTCACCCCTCCACTTT,CSARVGGYNSPLHF
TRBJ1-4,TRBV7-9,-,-,TGTGCCAGCAGCCTCCGAGGGGGAGGCGAAAAACTGTTTTTT,CASSLRGGGEKLFF
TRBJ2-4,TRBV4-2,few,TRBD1,TGTGCCAGCAGCCACGCGGACAGGGATGAAAACATTCAGTACTTC,CASSHADRDENIQYF
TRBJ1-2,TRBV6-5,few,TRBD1,TGTGCCAGCAGTGGTGACAGGGGGCAAGGCTACACCTTC,CASSGDRGQGYTF
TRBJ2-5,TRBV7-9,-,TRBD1,TGTGCCAGCAGCGAGGGGGACAGGGGGCTCAGGGAGACCCAGTACTTC,CASSEGDRGLRETQYF
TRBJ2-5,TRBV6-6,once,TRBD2,TGTGCCAGCAGATTAGCGGGGGGGAATGGTTTAGAGACCCAGTACTTC,CASRLAGGNGLETQYF
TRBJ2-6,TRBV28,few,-,TGTGCCAGCAGTTTGCCAGGGGAGCCTGGGGCCAACGTCCTGACTTTC,CASSLPGEPGANVLTF
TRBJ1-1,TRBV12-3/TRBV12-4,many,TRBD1,TGTGCCAGCAGTTTTACAGGGGGGATAACTGAAGCTTTCTTT,CASSFTGGITEAFF
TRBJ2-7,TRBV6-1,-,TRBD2,TGTGCCAGCAGTGAAGGGGCAGGGACTAGGTACGAGCAGTACTTC,CASSEGAGTRYEQYF
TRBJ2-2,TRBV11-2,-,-,TGTGCCAGCAGCCAGTTGGGTGGGGGCACCGGGGAGCTGTTTTTT,CASSQLGGGTGELFF
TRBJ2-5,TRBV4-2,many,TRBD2,TGTGCCAGCAGCCAAGGGACTAGCGGACTCCAAGAGACCCAGTACTTC,CASSQGTSGLQETQYF
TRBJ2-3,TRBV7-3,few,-,TGTGCCAGCAGCTTAGGACTTTGGGATACGCAGTATTTT,CASSLGLWDTQYF
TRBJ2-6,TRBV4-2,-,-,TGTGCCAGCAGCCAAGATGTTGTGCAGGCCAACGTCCTGACTTTC,CASSQDVVQANVLTF
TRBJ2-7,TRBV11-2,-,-,TGTGCCAGCAGCTTACCTCCCTTGGGGGAAGGGTCCTACGAGCAGTACTTC,CASSLPPLGEGSYEQYF
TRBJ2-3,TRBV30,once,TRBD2,TGTGCCTGGAGTGTTCCTAGCGGTTTCCCAGATACGCAGTATTTT,CAWSVPSGFPDTQYF
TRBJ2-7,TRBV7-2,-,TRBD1,TGTGCCAGCAGCCCTGGGACAGGGGGTCACCTTAACGAGCAGTACTTC,CASSPGTGGHLNEQYF
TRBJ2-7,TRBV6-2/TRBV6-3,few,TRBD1,TGTGCCAGCCGGGACAGCTCCTACGAGCAGTACTTC,CASRDSSYEQYF
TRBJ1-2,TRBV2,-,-,TGTGCCAGCAGTGGAGACGGGGGCTATGGCTACACCTTC,CASSGDGGYGYTF
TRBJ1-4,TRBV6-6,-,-,TGTGCCAGCAGTTACTTAGAGGCCAATGAAAAACTGTTTTTT,CASSYLEANEKLFF
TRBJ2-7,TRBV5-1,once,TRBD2,TGCGCCAGCAGCTTGGCCCCAGCGGGATACTCCTACGAGCAGTACTTC,CASSLAPAGYSYEQYF
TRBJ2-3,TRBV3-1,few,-,TGTGCCAGCAGCCAACTGCAGGACACAGATACGCAGTATTTT,CASSQLQDTDTQYF
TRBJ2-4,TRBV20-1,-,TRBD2,TGCAGTGCACTAGCGGGATACAAAAACATTCAGTACTTC,CSALAGYKNIQYF
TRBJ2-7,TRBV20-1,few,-,TGCAGTGCTAGGATGATCAACGAGCAGTACTTC,CSARMINEQYF
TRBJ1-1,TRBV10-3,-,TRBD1,TGTGCCATCAGAGTTACAGGGGGATATCACACTGAAGCTTTCTTT,CAIRVTGGYHTEAFF
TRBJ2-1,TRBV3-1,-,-,TGTGCCAGCAGCCAAGTCGCGGGGGCCGTAAATGAGCAGTTCTTC,CASSQVAGAVNEQFF
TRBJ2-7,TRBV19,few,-,TGTGCCAGTACGAACTCCCACTACGAGCAGTACTTC,CASTNSHYEQYF
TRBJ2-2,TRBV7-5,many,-,-,CISVPEDHDRVDTGELFF
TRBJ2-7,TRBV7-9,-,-,TGTGCCAGCAGCGCGGACCATTACGAGCAGTACTTC,CASSADHYEQYF
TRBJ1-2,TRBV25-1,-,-,TGTGCCAGCTCAAAGGGAGGGAGCTACACCTTC,CASSKGGSYTF
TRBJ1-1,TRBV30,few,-,TGTGCCTGGGAGGAGGGACACACGAACACTGAAGCTTTCTTT,CAWEEGHTNTEAFF
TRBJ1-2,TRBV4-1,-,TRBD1,TGCGCCAGCAGCAGACAGGGGGCGTCCGGCGGCTACACCTTC,CASSRQGASGGYTF
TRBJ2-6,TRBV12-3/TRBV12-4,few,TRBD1,TGTGCCAGCAGTCCACGGACCAGGGGGCTCTCTGGGGCCAACGTCCTGACTTTC,CASSPRTRGLSGANVLTF
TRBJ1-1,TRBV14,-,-,TGTGCCAGCAGCCAAGTGCAATCCATGAACACTGAAGCTTTCTTT,CASSQVQSMNTEAFF
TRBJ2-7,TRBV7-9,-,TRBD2,TGTGCCAGCAGCTCGGGGACTAGCGGGAAGGTCGAGCAGTACTTC,CASSSGTSGKVEQYF
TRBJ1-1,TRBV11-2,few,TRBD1,TGTGCCAGCAGCCTACAGGGGGTACGGACTGAAGCTTTCTTT,CASSLQGVRTEAFF
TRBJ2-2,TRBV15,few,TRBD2,TGTGCCACCAGCAGGGCCTACGGCGGGAGAGGGGAGCTGTTTTTT,CATSRAYGGRGELFF
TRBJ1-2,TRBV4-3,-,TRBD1,TGCGCCAGCAGCTACCAGGGGGCGGAAGGCTACACCTTC,CASSYQGAEGYTF
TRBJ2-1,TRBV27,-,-,TGTGCCAGCAGTTTATCTGGTACAGTTTCTTACAATGAGCAGTTCTTC,CASSLSGTVSYNEQFF
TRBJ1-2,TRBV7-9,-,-,TGTGCCAGCAGCGTAGGGCCCTCTAACTATGGCTACACCTTC,CASSVGPSNYGYTF
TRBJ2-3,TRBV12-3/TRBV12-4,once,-,TGTGCCAGCAGTTCAACCGGGAAGACAGATACGCAGTATTTT,CASSSTGKTDTQYF
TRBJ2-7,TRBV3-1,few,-,TGTGCCAGCAGCCTAGGGTTAGGACCCTACGAGCAGTACTTC,CASSLGLGPYEQYF
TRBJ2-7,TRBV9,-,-,TGTGCCAGCAGCCCGGGCGCGGGCTACTACGAGCAGTACTTC,CASSPGAGYYEQYF
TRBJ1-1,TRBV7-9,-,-,TGTGCCAGCAGCTCCCAGTCTGAAGCTTTCTTT,CASSSQSEAFF